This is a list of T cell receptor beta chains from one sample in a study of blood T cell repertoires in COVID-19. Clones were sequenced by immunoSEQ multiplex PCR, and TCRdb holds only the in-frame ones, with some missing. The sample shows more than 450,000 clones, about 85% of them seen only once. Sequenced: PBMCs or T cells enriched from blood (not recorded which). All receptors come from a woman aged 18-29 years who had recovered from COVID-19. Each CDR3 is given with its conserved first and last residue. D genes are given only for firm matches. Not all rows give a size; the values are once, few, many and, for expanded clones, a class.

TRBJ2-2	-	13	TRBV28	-	CASSFLQAGELFF	TGTGCCAGCAGTTTTCTGCAGGCCGGGGAGCTGTTTTTT
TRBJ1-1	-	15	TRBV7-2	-	CASSLTGSMNTEAFF	TGTGCCAGCAGCTTAACAGGTTCCATGAACACTGAAGCTTTCTTT
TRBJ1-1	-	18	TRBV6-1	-	CASSDGGSFNDLNTEAFF	TGTGCCAGCAGTGATGGGGGGTCCTTTAATGACTTGAACACTGAAGCTTTCTTT
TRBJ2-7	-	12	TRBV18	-	CASSPAGYEQYF	TGTGCCAGCTCACCCGCGGGCTACGAGCAGTACTTC
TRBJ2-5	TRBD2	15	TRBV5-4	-	CASSKRAGGGETQYF	TGTGCCAGCAGTAAACGGGCCGGCGGGGGAGAGACCCAGTACTTC
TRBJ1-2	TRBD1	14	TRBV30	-	CAWSQDRGNYGYTF	TGTGCCTGGAGTCAGGACAGGGGCAACTATGGCTACACCTTC
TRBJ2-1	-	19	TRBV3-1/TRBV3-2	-	CASSQDRSKREEDLNEQFF	TGTGCCAGCAGCCAAGATCGGTCTAAGAGGGAAGAAGATTTGAATGAGCAGTTCTTC
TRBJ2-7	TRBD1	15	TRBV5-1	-	CASSLEGDRAYEQYF	TGCGCCAGCAGCTTGGAGGGGGACAGGGCCTACGAGCAGTACTTC
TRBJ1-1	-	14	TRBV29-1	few	CSVTTSTDYTEAFF	TGCAGCGTCACAACTTCGACAGACTACACTGAAGCTTTCTTT
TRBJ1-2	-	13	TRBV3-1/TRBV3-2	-	CASSNRASYGYTF	TGTGCCAGCTCGAACAGGGCAAGTTATGGCTACACCTTC
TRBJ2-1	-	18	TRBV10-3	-	CAISASDKAQSSYNEQFF	TGTGCCATCAGTGCGTCTGACAAGGCCCAAAGCTCCTACAATGAGCAGTTCTTC
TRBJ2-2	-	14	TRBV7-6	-	CASSLGGPTGELFF	TGTGCCAGCAGCTTAGGTGGGCCCACCGGGGAGCTGTTTTTT
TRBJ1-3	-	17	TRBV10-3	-	CAISESNIGFSGNTIYF	TGTGCCATCAGTGAGTCGAATATCGGTTTCTCTGGAAACACCATATATTTT
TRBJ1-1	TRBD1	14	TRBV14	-	CASSFRDRFPEAFF	TGTGCCAGCAGCTTCCGGGACAGGTTCCCTGAAGCTTTCTTT
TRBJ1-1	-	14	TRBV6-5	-	CASSPREGGTEAFF	TGTGCCAGCAGTCCCCGGGAGGGCGGCACTGAAGCTTTCTTT
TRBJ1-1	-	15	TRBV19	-	CASRGVGARNTEAFF	TGTGCCAGTAGGGGTGTAGGGGCAAGGAACACTGAAGCTTTCTTT
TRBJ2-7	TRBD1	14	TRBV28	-	CASSSTDREGEQYF	TGTGCCAGCAGCTCAACGGACAGGGAAGGCGAGCAGTACTTC
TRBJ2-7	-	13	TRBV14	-	CASSQGGGRKQYF	TGTGCCAGCAGCCAAGGGGGGGGGCGTAAGCAGTACTTC
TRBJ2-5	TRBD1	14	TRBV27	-	CASSLRGRPETQYF	TGTGCCAGCAGTTTGAGGGGGCGCCCAGAGACCCAGTACTTC
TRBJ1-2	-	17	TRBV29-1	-	CSVEVGQELLDNYGYTF	TGCAGCGTTGAAGTTGGACAAGAGCTACTGGATAACTATGGCTACACCTTC